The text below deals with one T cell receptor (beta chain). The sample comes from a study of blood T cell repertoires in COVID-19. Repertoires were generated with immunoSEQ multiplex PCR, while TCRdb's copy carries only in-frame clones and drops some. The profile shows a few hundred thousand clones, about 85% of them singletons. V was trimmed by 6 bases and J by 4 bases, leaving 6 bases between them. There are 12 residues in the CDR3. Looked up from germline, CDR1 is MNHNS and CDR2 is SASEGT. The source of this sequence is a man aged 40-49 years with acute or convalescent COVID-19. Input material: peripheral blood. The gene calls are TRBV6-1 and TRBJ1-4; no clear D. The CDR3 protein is CASREFNEKLFF. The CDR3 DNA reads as TGTGCCAGCAGAGAGTTTAATGAAAAACTGTTTTTT.